Sequencing of this T cell receptor (beta chain) was carried out in a study of CD8+CD57+ T cells in acquired aplastic anemia. Study findings and constraints: Researchers report that around 30 CD8+ CDR3 sequences appeared in both patients and controls.

To note about this clonotype: What it binds is not known. In this CDR3 the conserved last residue, phenylalanine or tryptophan, is missing, so a read error is likely.

Genomic DNA, the template, was used for profiling of the TCR beta VDJ and CDR3. From the reads, TCRdb called clonotypes with MiXCR, one entry per CDR3 protein. The repertoire holds about 54,000 distinct CDR3 sequences, 55% to 70% seen once, with roughly 15% in the top ten. Patients sequenced had flow cytometry evidence of CD8+CD57+ cell expansion. The CDR3 loop spans 12 amino acids. Germline V gene sequence: CDR1 MGHDK, CDR2 SYGVNS. With 6 bases removed from V and 5 bases from J, the gap between germline ends came to 10 bases. This clonotype was sampled from a human donor with aplastic anemia. The sample comprised sorted CD4+, CD8+, or CD8+CD57+ T cells (not recorded which) from PBMCs. This sequence joins TRBV25-1 and TRBJ2-5; the D gene is possibly TRBD1 (6 bases). The CDR3 DNA reads as TGTGCCAGCAGACAGGGTCCGGAGACCCAGTACTCC. Its protein is CASRQGPETQYS.